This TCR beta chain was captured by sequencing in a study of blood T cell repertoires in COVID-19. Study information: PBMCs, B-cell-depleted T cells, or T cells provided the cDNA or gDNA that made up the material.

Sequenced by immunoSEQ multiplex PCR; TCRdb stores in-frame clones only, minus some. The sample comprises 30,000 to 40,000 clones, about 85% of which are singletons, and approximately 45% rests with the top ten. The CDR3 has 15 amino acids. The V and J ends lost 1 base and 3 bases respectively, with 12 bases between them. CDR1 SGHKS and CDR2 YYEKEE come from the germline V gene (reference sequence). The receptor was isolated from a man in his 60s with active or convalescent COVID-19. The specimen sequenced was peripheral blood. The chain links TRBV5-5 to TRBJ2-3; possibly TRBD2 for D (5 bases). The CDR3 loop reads CASSLTSRGTDTQYF. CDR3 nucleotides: TGTGCCAGCAGCTTGACTAGTCGAGGTACAGATACGCAGTATTTT.